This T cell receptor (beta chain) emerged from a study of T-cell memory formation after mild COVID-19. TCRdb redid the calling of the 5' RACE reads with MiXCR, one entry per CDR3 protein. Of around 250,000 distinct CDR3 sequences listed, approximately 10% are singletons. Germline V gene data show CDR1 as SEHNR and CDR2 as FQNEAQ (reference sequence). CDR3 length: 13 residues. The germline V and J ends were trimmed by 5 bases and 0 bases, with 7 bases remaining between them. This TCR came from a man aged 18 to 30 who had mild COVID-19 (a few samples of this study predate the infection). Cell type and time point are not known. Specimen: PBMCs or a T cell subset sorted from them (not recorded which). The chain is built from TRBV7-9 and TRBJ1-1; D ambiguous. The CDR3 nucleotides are TGTGCCAGCAGCCCCTGGCTGAACACTGAAGCTTTCTTT. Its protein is CASSPWLNTEAFF.